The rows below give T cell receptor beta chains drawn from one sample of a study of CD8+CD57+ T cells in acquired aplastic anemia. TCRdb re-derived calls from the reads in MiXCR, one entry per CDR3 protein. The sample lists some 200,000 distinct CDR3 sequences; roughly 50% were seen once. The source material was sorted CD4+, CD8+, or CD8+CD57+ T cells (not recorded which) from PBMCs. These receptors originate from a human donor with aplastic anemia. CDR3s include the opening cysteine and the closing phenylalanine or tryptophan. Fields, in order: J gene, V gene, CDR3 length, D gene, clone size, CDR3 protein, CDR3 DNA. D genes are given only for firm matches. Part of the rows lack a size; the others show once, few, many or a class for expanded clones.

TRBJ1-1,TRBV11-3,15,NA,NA,CASSLNRGGNTEAFF,TGTGCCAGCAGCTTAAATCGAGGGGGGAACACTGAAGCTTTCTTT
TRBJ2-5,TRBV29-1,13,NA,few,CSVEGGHRETQYF,TGCAGCGTTGAAGGTGGCCATAGAGAGACCCAGTACTTC
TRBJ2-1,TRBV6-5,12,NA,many,CASSSSSREQFF,TGTGCCAGCAGTTCTTCTAGCCGGGAGCAGTTCTTC
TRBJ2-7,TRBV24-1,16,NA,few,CATSDSKAGNVYEQYF,TGTGCCACCAGTGATTCCAAAGCCGGGAACGTTTACGAGCAGTACTTC
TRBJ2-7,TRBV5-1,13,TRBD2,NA,CASSLDGRYEQYF,TGCGCCAGCAGCTTGGACGGGAGGTACGAGCAGTACTTC
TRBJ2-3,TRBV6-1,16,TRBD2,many,CASSPQRLAGTDTQYF,TGTGCCAGCAGCCCCCAGAGGCTAGCGGGGACAGATACGCAGTATTTT
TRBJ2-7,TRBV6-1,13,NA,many,CATLEGAGHEQYF,TGTGCCACCCTCGAAGGGGCTGGCCACGAGCAGTACTTC
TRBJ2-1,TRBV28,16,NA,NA,CASSLLGTPTYNEQFF,TGTGCCAGCAGTTTACTCGGGACGCCCACCTACAATGAGCAGTTCTTC
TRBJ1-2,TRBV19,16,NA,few,CASMEYRERGAYGYTF,TGTGCCAGTATGGAGTACCGTGAGAGGGGTGCCTATGGCTACACCTTC
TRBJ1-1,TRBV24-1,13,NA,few,CATQDGMNTEAFF,TGTGCCACCCAGGACGGCATGAACACTGAAGCTTTCTTT
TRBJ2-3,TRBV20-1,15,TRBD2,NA,CSARASGTTADTQYF,TGCAGTGCGAGAGCTAGCGGGACGACGGCAGATACGCAGTATTTT
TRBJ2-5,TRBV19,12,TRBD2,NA,CASGDYQETQYF,TGTGCCAGTGGGGACTATCAAGAGACCCAGTACTTC
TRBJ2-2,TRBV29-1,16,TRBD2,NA,CSVEWGTSGRAGELFF,TGCAGCGTTGAATGGGGGACTAGCGGGAGGGCCGGGGAGCTGTTTTTT
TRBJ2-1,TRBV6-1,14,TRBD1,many,CASAGQAGYNEQFF,TGTGCCAGCGCGGGACAGGCCGGATACAATGAGCAGTTCTTC
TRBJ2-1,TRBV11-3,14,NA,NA,CASSFDLGRNEQFF,TGTGCCAGCAGCTTTGATCTGGGACGGAATGAGCAGTTCTTC
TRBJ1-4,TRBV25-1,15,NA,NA,CASFGGLGFNEKLFF,TGTGCCAGCTTCGGGGGGCTGGGATTTAATGAAAAACTGTTTTTT
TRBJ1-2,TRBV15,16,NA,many,CATSRPRQDSYYGYTF,TGTGCCACCAGCAGACCTCGCCAAGACAGTTACTATGGCTACACCTTC
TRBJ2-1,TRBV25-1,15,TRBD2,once,CASTLGGGIYNEQFF,TGTGCCAGCACCCTGGGCGGGGGGATCTACAATGAGCAGTTCTTC
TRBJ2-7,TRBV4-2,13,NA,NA,CASRTEFGGEQYF,TGTGCCAGCAGGACCGAGTTCGGGGGCGAGCAGTACTTC
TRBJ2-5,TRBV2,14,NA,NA,CASSGTGTGETQYF,TGCGCCAGCAGCGGCACCGGGACGGGAGAGACCCAGTACTTC
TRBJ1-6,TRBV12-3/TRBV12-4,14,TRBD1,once,CASRSQGFNSPLHF,TGTGCCAGCAGATCACAGGGGTTTAATTCACCCCTCCACTTT
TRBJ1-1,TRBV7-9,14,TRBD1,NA,CASSVSTGFTEAFF,TGTGCCAGCAGCGTATCGACAGGGTTCACTGAAGCTTTCTTT
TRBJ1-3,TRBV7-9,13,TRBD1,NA,CASSQDRAFTIYF,TGTGCCAGCAGCCAGGACAGGGCATTCACCATATATTTT
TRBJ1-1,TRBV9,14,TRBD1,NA,CVSSIQGEVTEAFF,TGTGTCAGCAGCATACAGGGGGAAGTTACTGAAGCTTTCTTT
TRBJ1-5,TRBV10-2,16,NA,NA,CASSESGGRGSQPQHF,TGCGCCAGCAGTGAGTCGGGCGGACGGGGGAGTCAGCCCCAGCATTTT
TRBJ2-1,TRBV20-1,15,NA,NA,CSAGTGTRSYNEQFF,TGCAGTGCTGGGACCGGGACGAGATCCTACAATGAGCAGTTCTTC
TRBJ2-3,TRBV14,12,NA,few,CASSPFTDTQYF,TGTGCCAGCAGTCCCTTCACAGATACGCAGTATTTT
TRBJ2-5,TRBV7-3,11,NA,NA,CASSFRETRYF,TGTGCCAGCAGTTTTCGTGAGACCCGGTACTTC
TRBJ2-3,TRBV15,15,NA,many,CATSVSGASTDTQYF,TGTGCCACCAGTGTTAGCGGTGCTAGCACAGATACGCAGTATTTT
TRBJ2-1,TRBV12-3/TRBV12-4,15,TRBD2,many,CASSLTSGAWNEQFF,TGTGCCAGCAGTTTAACTAGCGGGGCGTGGAATGAGCAGTTCTTC
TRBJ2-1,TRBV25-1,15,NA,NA,CASSESTGEVNEQFF,TGTGCCAGCAGTGAATCTACAGGGGAGGTGAATGAGCAGTTCTTC
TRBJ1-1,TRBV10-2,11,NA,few,CASSDGAEAFF,TGCGCCAGCAGTGATGGGGCCGAAGCTTTCTTT
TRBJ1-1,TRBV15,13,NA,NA,CATSREEGSEAFF,TGTGCCACCAGCAGAGAGGAAGGCAGTGAAGCTTTCTTT
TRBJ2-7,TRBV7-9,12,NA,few,CASSLARDEQYF,TGTGCCAGCAGCTTAGCCCGGGACGAGCAGTACTTC
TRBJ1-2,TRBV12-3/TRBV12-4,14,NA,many,CASSQSGQGYGYTF,TGTGCCAGCAGCCAGTCCGGGCAGGGGTATGGCTACACCTTC
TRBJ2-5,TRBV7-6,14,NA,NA,CASSPNRSQETQYF,TGTGCCAGCAGCCCAAACAGGAGCCAAGAGACCCAGTACTTC
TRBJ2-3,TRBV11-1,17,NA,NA,CASSLVFRLGSTDTQYF,TGTGCCAGCAGCTTAGTATTCCGACTGGGGAGCACAGATACGCAGTATTTT
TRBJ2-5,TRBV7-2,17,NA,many,CASSLLTSGLLRVPQYF,TGTGCCAGCAGCTTATTAACGTCGGGACTCCTTCGGGTGCCCCAGTACTTC
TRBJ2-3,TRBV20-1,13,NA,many,CSARVWGADTQYF,TGCAGTGCTAGAGTTTGGGGCGCAGATACGCAGTATTTT
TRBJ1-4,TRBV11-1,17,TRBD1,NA,CASSLGQGISTNEQLFF,TGTGCCAGCAGCTTGGGACAGGGAATATCGACTAATGAACAACTGTTTTTT